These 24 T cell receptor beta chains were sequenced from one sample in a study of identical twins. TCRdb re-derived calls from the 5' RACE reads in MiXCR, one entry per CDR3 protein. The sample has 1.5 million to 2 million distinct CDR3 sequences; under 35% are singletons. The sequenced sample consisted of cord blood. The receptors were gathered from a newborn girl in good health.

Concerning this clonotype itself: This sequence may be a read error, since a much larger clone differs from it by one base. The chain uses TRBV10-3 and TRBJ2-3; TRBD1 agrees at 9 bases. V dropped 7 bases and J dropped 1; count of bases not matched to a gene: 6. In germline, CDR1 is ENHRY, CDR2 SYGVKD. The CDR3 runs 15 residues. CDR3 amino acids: CAINDRDRGTDTQYF. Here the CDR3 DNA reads TGTGCCATCAATGACCGGGACAGGGGCACAGATACGCAGTATTTT.

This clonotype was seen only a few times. In DNA, the CDR3 is TGTGCCAGCAGCGTAGCTCCGGGGGAGACCCAGTACTTC. This encodes CASSVAPGETQYF. The chain links TRBV9 to TRBJ2-5; D possibly corresponds to TRBD2 (5 bases). The V gene lost 0 bases and the J gene lost 5 bases, with 8 bases spanning the gap. Germline V CDR1 and CDR2: SGDLS, YYNGEE. The CDR3 is 13 residues long.

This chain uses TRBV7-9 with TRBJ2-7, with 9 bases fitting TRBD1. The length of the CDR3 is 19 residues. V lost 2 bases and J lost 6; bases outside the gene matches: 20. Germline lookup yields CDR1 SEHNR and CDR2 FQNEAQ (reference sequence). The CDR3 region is CASSLSIFHSGTGKIEQYF. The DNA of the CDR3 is TGTGCCAGCAGCTTATCTATCTTTCATTCCGGGACAGGGAAGATCGAGCAGTACTTC.

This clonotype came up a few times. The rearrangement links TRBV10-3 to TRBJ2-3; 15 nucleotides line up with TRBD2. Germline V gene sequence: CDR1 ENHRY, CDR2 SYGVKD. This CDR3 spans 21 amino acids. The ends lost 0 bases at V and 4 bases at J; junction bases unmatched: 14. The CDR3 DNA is TGTGCCATCAGTGAGTCCCCCGGACTAGCGGGAGGGCCGTTACCGCCAGATACGCAGTATTTT. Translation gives CAISESPGLAGGPLPPDTQYF.

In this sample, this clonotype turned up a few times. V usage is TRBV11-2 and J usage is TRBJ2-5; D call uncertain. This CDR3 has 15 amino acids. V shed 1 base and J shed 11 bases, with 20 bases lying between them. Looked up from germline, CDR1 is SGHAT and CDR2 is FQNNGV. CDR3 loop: CASSLASRAGNEQYF. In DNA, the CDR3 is TGTGCCAGCAGCTTAGCCAGCCGGGCAGGAAATGAGCAGTACTTC.

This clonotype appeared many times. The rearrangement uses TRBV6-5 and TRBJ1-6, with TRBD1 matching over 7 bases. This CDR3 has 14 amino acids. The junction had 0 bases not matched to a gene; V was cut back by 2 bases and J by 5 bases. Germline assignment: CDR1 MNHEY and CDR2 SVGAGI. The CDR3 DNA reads TGTGCCAGCAGTTACAGGGGGCATAATTCACCCCTCCACTTT. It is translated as CASSYRGHNSPLHF.

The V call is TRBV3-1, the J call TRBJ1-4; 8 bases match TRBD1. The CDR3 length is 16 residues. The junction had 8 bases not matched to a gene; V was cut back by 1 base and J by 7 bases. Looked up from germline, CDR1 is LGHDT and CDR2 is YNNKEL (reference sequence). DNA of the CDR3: TGTGCCAGCAGCCAAGGACCCCAGGGGGCGGGTGAAAAACTGTTTTTT. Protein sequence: CASSQGPQGAGEKLFF.

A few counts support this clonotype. The CDR3 sequence is CSASAPAGKEADTQYF. The CDR3 DNA follows: TGCAGTGCTAGCGCCCCGGCGGGCAAAGAGGCAGATACGCAGTATTTT. The V call is TRBV20-1, the J call TRBJ2-3; D might be TRBD2 (5 bases). This CDR3 comprises 16 residues. V shed 3 bases and J shed 4 bases, with 20 bases lying between them. Per the germline V gene, CDR1 is DFQATT and CDR2 is SNEGSKA (reference sequence).

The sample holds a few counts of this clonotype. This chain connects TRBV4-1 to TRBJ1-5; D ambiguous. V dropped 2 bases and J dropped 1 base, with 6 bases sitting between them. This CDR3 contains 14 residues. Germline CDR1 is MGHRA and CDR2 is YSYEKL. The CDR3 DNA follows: TGCGCCAGCAGCCAACCTTCGAGCAATCAGCCCCAGCATTTT. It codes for CASSQPSSNQPQHF.

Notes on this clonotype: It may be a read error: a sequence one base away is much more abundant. The CDR3 reads CASSWTNSYNEQYF. The CDR3 DNA is TGTGCCAGCAGTTGGACTAACTCCTACAATGAGCAGTACTTC. The rearrangement uses TRBV28 and TRBJ2-1; tentative D call: TRBD2 (6 bases). The J call may be wrong; the DNA end is better matched by TRBJ2-7. This CDR3 comprises 14 residues. Germline values: CDR1 MDHEN, CDR2 SYDVKM.

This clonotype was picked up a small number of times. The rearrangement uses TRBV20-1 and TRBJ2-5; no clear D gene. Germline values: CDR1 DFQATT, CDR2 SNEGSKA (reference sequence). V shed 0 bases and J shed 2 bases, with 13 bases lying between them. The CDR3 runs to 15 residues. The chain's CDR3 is CSARDLRSSQETQYF. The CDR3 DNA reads TGCAGTGCTAGAGATTTACGGAGTAGTCAAGAGACCCAGTACTTC.

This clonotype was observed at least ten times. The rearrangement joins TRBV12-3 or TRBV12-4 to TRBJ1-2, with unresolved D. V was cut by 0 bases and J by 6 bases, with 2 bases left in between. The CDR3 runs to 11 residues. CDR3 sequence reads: CASSLAHGYTF. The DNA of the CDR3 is TGTGCCAGCAGTTTAGCGCATGGCTACACCTTC.

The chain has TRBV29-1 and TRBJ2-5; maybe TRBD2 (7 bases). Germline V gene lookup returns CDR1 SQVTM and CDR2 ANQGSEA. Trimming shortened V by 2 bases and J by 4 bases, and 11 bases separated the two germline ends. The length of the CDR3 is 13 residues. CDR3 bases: TGCAGCGTTGAAAGGGGGGGCGGAGAGACCCAGTACTTC. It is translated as CSVERGGGETQYF.

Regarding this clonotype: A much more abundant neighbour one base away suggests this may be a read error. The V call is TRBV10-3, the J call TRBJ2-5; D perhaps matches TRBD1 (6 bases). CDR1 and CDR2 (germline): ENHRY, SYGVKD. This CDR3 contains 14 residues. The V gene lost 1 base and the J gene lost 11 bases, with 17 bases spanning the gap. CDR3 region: CAISEFQGHNEQYF. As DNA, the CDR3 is TGTGCCATCAGTGAGTTTCAGGGGCACAATGAGCAGTACTTC.

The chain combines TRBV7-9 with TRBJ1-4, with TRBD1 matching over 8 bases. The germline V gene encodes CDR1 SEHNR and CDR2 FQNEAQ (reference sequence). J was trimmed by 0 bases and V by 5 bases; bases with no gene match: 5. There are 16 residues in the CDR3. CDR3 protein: CASSLKQGATNEKLFF. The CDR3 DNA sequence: TGTGCCAGCAGCCTAAAACAGGGGGCAACTAATGAAAAACTGTTTTTT.

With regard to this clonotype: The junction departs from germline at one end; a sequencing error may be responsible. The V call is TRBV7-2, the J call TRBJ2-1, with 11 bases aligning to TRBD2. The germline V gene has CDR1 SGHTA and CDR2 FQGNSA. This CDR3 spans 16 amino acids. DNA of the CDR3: TGTGCCAGCAGAAATAACTTAGCGGGGGGGTACAATGGGCAGTTCTTC. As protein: CASRNNLAGGYNGQFF.

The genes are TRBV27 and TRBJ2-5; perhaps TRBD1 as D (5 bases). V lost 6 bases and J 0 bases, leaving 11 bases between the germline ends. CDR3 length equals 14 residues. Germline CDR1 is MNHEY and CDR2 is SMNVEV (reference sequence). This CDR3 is CASRGRGHQETQYF. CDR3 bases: TGTGCCAGCAGGGGAAGGGGCCACCAAGAGACCCAGTACTTC.

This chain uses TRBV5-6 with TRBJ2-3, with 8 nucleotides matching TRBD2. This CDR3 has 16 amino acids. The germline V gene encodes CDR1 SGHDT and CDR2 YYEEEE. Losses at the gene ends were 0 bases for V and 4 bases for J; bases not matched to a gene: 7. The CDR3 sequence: CASSLVGLGGSDTQYF. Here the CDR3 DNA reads TGTGCCAGCAGCTTGGTGGGACTAGGAGGTTCAGATACGCAGTATTTT.

The CDR3 nucleotides read TGCAGTGCTAACTGGGGGACTGGACAGGATGAGCAGTACTTC. It translates to CSANWGTGQDEQYF. V is TRBV20-1 and J is TRBJ2-7; TRBD1 is a possible D gene (7 bases). Trimming stripped 4 bases from V and 7 bases from J, with 20 bases between. This CDR3 is built from 14 residues. Germline loops: CDR1 DFQATT, CDR2 SNEGSKA (reference sequence).

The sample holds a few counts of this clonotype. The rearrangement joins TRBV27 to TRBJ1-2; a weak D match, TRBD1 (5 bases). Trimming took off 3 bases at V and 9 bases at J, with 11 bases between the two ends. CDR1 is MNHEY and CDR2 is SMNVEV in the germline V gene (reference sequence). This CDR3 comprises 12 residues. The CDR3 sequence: CASSFTGTSYTF. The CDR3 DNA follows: TGTGCCAGCAGTTTCACAGGAACGAGCTACACCTTC.

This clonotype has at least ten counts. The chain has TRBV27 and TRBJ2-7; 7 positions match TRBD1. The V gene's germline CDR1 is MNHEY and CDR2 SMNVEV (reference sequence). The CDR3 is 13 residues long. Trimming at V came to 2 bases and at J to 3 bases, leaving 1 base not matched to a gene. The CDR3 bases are TGTGCCAGCAGTTTACACAGGGGCTACGAGCAGTACTTC. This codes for CASSLHRGYEQYF.

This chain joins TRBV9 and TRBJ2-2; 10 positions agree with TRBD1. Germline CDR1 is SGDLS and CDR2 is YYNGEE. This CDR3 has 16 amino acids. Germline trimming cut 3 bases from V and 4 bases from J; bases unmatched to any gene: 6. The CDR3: CASSADRGRITGELFF. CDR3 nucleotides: TGTGCCAGCAGCGCAGACAGGGGGCGTATCACCGGGGAGCTGTTTTTT.

In nucleotides, the CDR3 is TGTGCCAGCAGTTTGCAGTTTCCCCATGAGCAGTTCTTC. It translates to CASSLQFPHEQFF. The chain uses TRBV28 and TRBJ2-1; the D is unclear. Germline V lookup: CDR1 MDHEN, CDR2 SYDVKM. The V and J ends lost 3 bases and 8 bases respectively, with 11 bases between them. CDR3 length equals 13 residues.

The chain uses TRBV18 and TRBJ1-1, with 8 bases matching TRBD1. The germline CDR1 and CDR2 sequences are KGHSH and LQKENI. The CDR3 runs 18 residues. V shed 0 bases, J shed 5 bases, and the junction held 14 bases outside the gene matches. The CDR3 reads CASSPPFQGAGSKTEAFF. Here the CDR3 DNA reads TGTGCCAGCTCACCACCGTTTCAGGGGGCCGGTAGTAAAACTGAAGCTTTCTTT.